This T cell receptor (beta chain) was obtained from a study of cytomegalovirus exposure and HLA in healthy donors. Overall study: Roughly 180 million T cells yielded 110 million or so unique TCR beta sequences in earlier analysis. Study outcomes and limitations: Follow-up analysis seemed to connect common viral pathogens with several of the most significant clusters identified. It was reportedly the case that the classifier diagnosed cytomegalovirus status with high specificity and sensitivity.

Notes on this clone: Its antigen is as yet unknown.

All donors participated as healthy donors of bone marrow. It was with 60 Vbeta and 13 Jbeta primers that the PCR ran. Using immunoSEQ multiplex PCR, the repertoire was profiled, and TCRdb retains in-frame clones only, with some absent. The sample holds around 110,000 clones, 65% to 90% seen once. Germline lookup yields CDR1 SGHNT and CDR2 YENEEA. V lost 4 bases and J lost 5; bases outside the gene matches: 15. This CDR3 is 18 amino acids long. This TCR derives from a woman aged 25 to 39 in good health and CMV-seronegative. The rearrangement joins TRBV11-3 to TRBJ2-1, with TRBD2 matching over 9 bases. The material sequenced was PBMCs. CDR3 sequence (DNA): TGTGCCAGCAGCTCCTCGGATAGCGGGAGCCTAGGGGACAATGAGCAGTTCTTC. Protein: CASSSSDSGSLGDNEQFF.